This passage covers 3 T cell receptor beta chains from one sample sequenced in a study of cytomegalovirus exposure and HLA in healthy donors (dated by TCRdb to 2015 to 2018). Preparation of the library involved the immunoSEQ multiplex PCR assay. The multiplex PCR relied on a mix of 60 forward primers for TCR Vbeta segments and 13 reverse primers for TCR Jbeta segments. TCRdb carries this immuneACCESS record with in-frame sequences only. Its versions omit some clonotypes, under half of them owing to an unresolved V gene in the studies checked, with the rest unexplained. For this sample the table gives about 140,000 clones, of which just under 80% were detected only once. The top ten hold about 2.2% of the sample. Input material: PBMCs. The receptors come from a man aged 25-45 years in good health and CMV-seronegative.

The chain links TRBV20-1 to TRBJ1-1, with a weak D call TRBD1 (6 bases). Germline CDR1 DFQATT, CDR2 SNEGSKA (reference sequence). The CDR3 consists of 11 residues. V was clipped by 3 bases and J by 8 bases, with 10 bases between them. The CDR3 reads CSARNTGEAFF. The CDR3, as DNA: TGCAGTGCTAGGAACACAGGGGAAGCTTTCTTT.

The chain has TRBV5-1 and TRBJ2-7; 7 nucleotides match TRBD1. This CDR3 comprises 15 residues. Trimming took 0 bases from V and 3 from J; bases not matched to a gene: 6. CDR1 SGHRS and CDR2 YFSETQ come from the germline V gene. CDR3 amino acids: CASSLEVGGYYEQYF. The DNA of the CDR3 is TGCGCCAGCAGCTTGGAAGTAGGGGGCTACTACGAGCAGTACTTC. Full variable domain (rest looked up from reference TRBV5-1 and TRBJ2-7): KAGVTQTPRYLIKTRGQQVTLSCSPISGHRSVSWYQQTPGQGLQFLFEYFSETQRNKGNFPGRFSGRQFSNSRSEMNVSTLELGDSALYLCASSLEVGGYYEQYFGPGTRLTVT.

This clone was counted a single time. V is TRBV5-6 and J is TRBJ1-1; 7 bases are a match to TRBD1. With V trimmed by 4 bases and J by 4 bases, 19 bases remained unmatched. The germline gives CDR1 SGHDT, CDR2 YYEEEE. The CDR3 totals 18 residues. This CDR3 reads CASSGGGTADSLGTEAFF. The CDR3 nucleotides are TGTGCCAGCAGCGGTGGGGGGACAGCGGATTCTTTGGGCACTGAAGCTTTCTTT.